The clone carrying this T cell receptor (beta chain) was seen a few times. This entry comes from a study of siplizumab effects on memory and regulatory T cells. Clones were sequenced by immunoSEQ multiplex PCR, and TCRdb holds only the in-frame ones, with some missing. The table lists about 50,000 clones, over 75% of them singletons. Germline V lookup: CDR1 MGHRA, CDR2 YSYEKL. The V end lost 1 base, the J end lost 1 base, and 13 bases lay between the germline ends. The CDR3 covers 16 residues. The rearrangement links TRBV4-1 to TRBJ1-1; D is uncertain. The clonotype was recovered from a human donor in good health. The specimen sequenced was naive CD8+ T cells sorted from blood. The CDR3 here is CASSQGLGIPNTEAFF. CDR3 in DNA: TGCGCCAGCAGCCAAGGTTTAGGGATACCGAACACTGAAGCTTTCTTT.